A selection of T cell receptor beta chains follows, all from one sample in a study of blood T cells in healthy people across ages. TCRdb processed the 5' RACE reads anew with MiXCR; each CDR3 protein has one entry. The table lists about 1.1 million distinct CDR3 sequences, 30% to 40% of them singletons. Sequencing was performed on blood. The source of these receptors is a man in his late teens or twenties in good health. Both conserved end residues are part of each CDR3. A D gene is named only where the DNA matches it firmly. The size of a clone is reported for some rows only, either as once, few or many, or as a class for expanded clones.

NA | NA | TRBJ2-3 | TRBV20-1 | TGCAGTGCTAGAGATCGGGGGGCGCTTATCACAGATACGCAGTATTTT | CSARDRGALITDTQYF
NA | many | TRBJ2-5 | TRBV3-1 | TGTGCCAGCAGCCAAGAGTCGGAACTTAAGAGGACCCAGTACTTC | CASSQESELKRTQYF
NA | NA | TRBJ2-3 | TRBV7-2 | TGTGCCAGCAGCTTAGGCCCCGTCACAGATACGCAGTATTTT | CASSLGPVTDTQYF
NA | few | TRBJ2-6 | TRBV10-3 | TGTGCCATCAGTAGTAGCCCCAACGTCCTGACTTTC | CAISSSPNVLTF
NA | NA | TRBJ2-7 | TRBV5-5 | TGTGCCAGCAGCTTGGACAGGGTGGTCGATGAGCAGTACTTC | CASSLDRVVDEQYF
NA | NA | TRBJ1-5 | TRBV10-3 | TGTGCCATCAGTATAGATAGCAATCAGCCCCAGCATTTT | CAISIDSNQPQHF
TRBD2 | NA | TRBJ2-5 | TRBV20-1 | TGCAGTGCTAGCCACCGGGACTACCCCGTAATAGAGCAGTACTTC | CSASHRDYPVIEQYF
NA | few | TRBJ1-2 | TRBV18 | TGTGCCAGCTCCGTGGGACTATCCAACTATGGCTACACCTTC | CASSVGLSNYGYTF
NA | few | TRBJ1-2 | TRBV7-9 | TGTGCCAGCAGCTTACTCGACCCGACAGTGCCCTATGGCTACACCTTC | CASSLLDPTVPYGYTF
NA | NA | TRBJ2-7 | TRBV9 | TGTGCCAGCAGCCCCGACAGAGCCAACCCCTACAATGAGCAGTACTTC | CASSPDRANPYNEQYF
TRBD2 | few | TRBJ2-1 | TRBV6-5 | TGTGCCAGCAATCGGGGGGAGTCCTACAATGAGCAGTTCTTC | CASNRGESYNEQFF
NA | NA | TRBJ2-5 | TRBV6-2/TRBV6-3 | TGTGCCAACTCGGGGATTAGTTTTCAAGAGACCCAGTACTTC | CANSGISFQETQYF
NA | NA | TRBJ1-1 | TRBV16 | TGTGCCAGCAGCCAATCAGCAGGATTCACTGAAGCTTTCTTT | CASSQSAGFTEAFF
NA | few | TRBJ2-2 | TRBV12-3/TRBV12-4 | TGTGCCAGCAGGACAGGTTGGGGCACCGGGGAGCTGTTTTTT | CASRTGWGTGELFF
NA | NA | TRBJ1-2 | TRBV7-3 | TGTGCCAGCAGCTCGAATTCTGGCTACACCTTC | CASSSNSGYTF
NA | few | TRBJ1-1 | TRBV6-2/TRBV6-3 | TGTGCCAGCAGCCCTAGAAGGCCTAAAAACACTGAAGCTTTCTTT | CASSPRRPKNTEAFF
NA | few | TRBJ1-1 | TRBV12-5 | TGTGCTAGTGGGCTGGGAGGGGCGAACACTGAAGCTTTCTTT | CASGLGGANTEAFF
NA | NA | TRBJ1-1 | TRBV12-3/TRBV12-4 | TGTGCCAGCAGGACAATTAATGAAGCTTTCTTT | CASRTINEAFF
NA | NA | TRBJ1-2 | TRBV5-1 | TGCGCCAGCAGCTTGGTCGGGGACGCGATCTATGGCTACACCTTC | CASSLVGDAIYGYTF
TRBD2 | few | TRBJ2-3 | TRBV20-1 | TGCAGTGCTAGAAGCGGGACTAGGGGAACAGATACGCAGTATTTT | CSARSGTRGTDTQYF
NA | NA | TRBJ1-1 | TRBV4-1 | TGCGCCAGCAGCCCGGGGGCCGGGGAACTGAACACTGAAGCTTTCTTT | CASSPGAGELNTEAFF
TRBD1 | NA | TRBJ1-1 | TRBV25-1 | TGTGCCAGCAGTGAATATGGCAGGGGGCTTTGGAACACTGAAGCTTTCTTT | CASSEYGRGLWNTEAFF
NA | NA | TRBJ2-7 | TRBV9 | TGTGCCAGCAGCGTAGGTTCAGAGGTAGACTACGAGCAGTGCTTC | CASSVGSEVDYEQCF
NA | NA | TRBJ2-5 | TRBV4-2 | TGTGCCAGCAGCCAAGATAATGACAGGAGGAGAGGAGAGACCCAGTACTTC | CASSQDNDRRRGETQYF
NA | many | TRBJ1-2 | TRBV7-2 | TGTGCCAGCAGCTTTTTGGGGCGGGGCTACACCTTC | CASSFLGRGYTF
NA | few | TRBJ2-7 | TRBV29-1 | TGCAGCGCCTTGGGGGACACCACCTACGAGCAGTACTTC | CSALGDTTYEQYF
NA | once | TRBJ2-6 | TRBV14 | TGTGCCAGCAGCACGCACACTGGGGCCAACGTCCTGACTTTC | CASSTHTGANVLTF
NA | NA | TRBJ2-3 | TRBV7-2 | TGTGCCAGCAGGACCCTGGGTGGGGAAATTAGCACAGATACGCAGTATTTT | CASRTLGGEISTDTQYF
NA | NA | TRBJ2-1 | TRBV12-3/TRBV12-4 | TGTGCCAGCAGCACCGACAGCCGGGAGCAGTTCTTC | CASSTDSREQFF
TRBD1 | NA | TRBJ1-2 | TRBV28 | TGTGCCAGCAGTTGGAGGGGGACAGGGGGAGTCAGTGGCTACACCTTC | CASSWRGTGGVSGYTF
TRBD2 | few | TRBJ2-1 | TRBV20-1 | TGCAGTGCTAGCGAGCGGCGAGCGGGGCCCTACAATGAGCAGTTCTTC | CSASERRAGPYNEQFF
NA | once | TRBJ2-5 | TRBV6-2/TRBV6-3 | TGTGCCAGCAGTGACGGGGACGGACAAGAGACCCAGTACTTC | CASSDGDGQETQYF
TRBD1 | once | TRBJ2-7 | TRBV27 | TGTGCCAGCAGTTCTCTGGACAGGGGCCCCTACGAGCAGTACTTC | CASSSLDRGPYEQYF
NA | NA | TRBJ2-5 | TRBV10-2 | TGCGCCAGCAGTGAGCCTGAAGGGATAGAAGAGACCCAGTACTTC | CASSEPEGIEETQYF
TRBD1 | NA | TRBJ1-4 | TRBV6-2/TRBV6-3 | TGTGCCAGCAGCCAGGGACAGGGGAACGAAGAACTGTTTTTT | CASSQGQGNEELFF
TRBD1 | few | TRBJ1-2 | TRBV28 | TGTGCCAGCAGTCCTAACAGGGGGCCCTTCTATGGCTACACCTTC | CASSPNRGPFYGYTF
NA | NA | TRBJ1-2 | TRBV5-1 | TGCGCCAACAGCTTGGTTCTAGGGACGGACTATGGCTACACCTTC | CANSLVLGTDYGYTF
NA | many | TRBJ2-3 | TRBV5-1 | TGCGCCAGCAGCTTGTCAGGGTTGGGAGATACGCAGTATTTT | CASSLSGLGDTQYF
NA | NA | TRBJ1-2 | TRBV5-1 | TGCGCCAGCAGCTTTTTCAGGGCGGGCTATGGCTACACCTTC | CASSFFRAGYGYTF
NA | few | TRBJ2-3 | TRBV28 | TGTGCCATCGGGGGGGGAGACAGGGGTTACACAGATACGCAGTATTTT | CAIGGGDRGYTDTQYF
TRBD2 | many | TRBJ2-3 | TRBV5-1 | TGCGCCAGCAGCTTCTCTCCTAGCGGGACTAGCACAGATACGCAGTATTTT | CASSFSPSGTSTDTQYF
NA | NA | TRBJ1-6 | TRBV4-3 | TGCGCCAGCAGCCAAGGGTCGGGCTCCTATAATTCACCCCTCCACTTT | CASSQGSGSYNSPLHF
NA | few | TRBJ2-1 | TRBV28 | TGTGCCAGCAGTTTCGGACAGCAGAGTCTAGGGGATGAGCAGTTCTTC | CASSFGQQSLGDEQFF
NA | NA | TRBJ2-1 | TRBV12-3/TRBV12-4 | TGTGCCAGCAGACCCCCTCGGGGACTCAATGAGCAGTTCTTC | CASRPPRGLNEQFF
TRBD2 | NA | TRBJ2-3 | TRBV29-1 | TGCAGCGGTAGTCTAGCGGGGGGGCACACAGATACGCAGTATTTT | CSGSLAGGHTDTQYF
TRBD1 | NA | TRBJ1-4 | TRBV5-1 | TGCGCCAGCAGCGCCCGGACAGGGCAAGAGGAAAAACTGTTTTTT | CASSARTGQEEKLFF
TRBD2 | many | TRBJ2-3 | TRBV13 | TGTGCCAGCAGCTTTAGCGGGGGGGCCGCAGATACGCAGTATTTT | CASSFSGGAADTQYF
TRBD1 | NA | TRBJ2-2 | TRBV5-1 | TGCGCCAGCAGCGGAGGACAGGCGGTCTTGAACACCGGGGAGCTGTTTTTT | CASSGGQAVLNTGELFF
NA | NA | TRBJ1-5 | TRBV20-1 | TGCAGTGCCCCGGACCCACCAGCTCGGCATTTT | CSAPDPPARHF
TRBD1 | NA | TRBJ1-2 | TRBV20-1 | TGCAGTGCTAGTCGGGGACAGGGGGCTGGCTACACCTTC | CSASRGQGAGYTF
TRBD2 | few | TRBJ2-4 | TRBV5-6 | TGTGCCAGCAGCTTGGATCCTAGCGGGGGGGCCTACGTCAAAAACATTCAGTACTTC | CASSLDPSGGAYVKNIQYF
NA | NA | TRBJ2-3 | TRBV9 | TGTGCCAGCAGCGTAGAACCCCAGAGAGATACGCAGTATTTT | CASSVEPQRDTQYF